Listed below are T cell receptor beta chains from one sample, sequenced in a study of graft-versus-host responses after intestinal transplantation. Repertoires were generated with immunoSEQ multiplex PCR, while TCRdb's copy carries only in-frame clones and drops some. The data hold a few thousand clones, with 60% to 85% observed a single time. Material: ileum tissue, obtained 105 days after intestinal transplantation. Receptor source: a human patient who received an intestinal transplant, so some T cells may come from the graft donor. The CDR3 runs from the conserved cysteine through the conserved F or W. Each record gives: J gene, V gene, CDR3 protein.

>TRBJ2-3|TRBV25-1
CASSEEMTSGDTQYF
>TRBJ1-5|TRBV6-5
CASRKGQGANQPQHF
>TRBJ2-5|TRBV28
CASSLNRGRGTQYF
>TRBJ2-7|TRBV29-1
CSFTSGTGGEQYF
>TRBJ2-7|TRBV5-4
CASSTAGLTYEQYF
>TRBJ2-3|TRBV5-1
CASRTSGMSDTQYF
>TRBJ1-2|TRBV9
CASSVAGGYGYTF
>TRBJ2-1|TRBV6-5
CASAGTRMMNEQFF
>TRBJ1-2|TRBV5-5
CASSLDRGQIGYTF
>TRBJ2-5|TRBV11-2
CASSWTQETQYF
>TRBJ2-1|TRBV5-4
CASSTREGYGEQFF
>TRBJ2-1|TRBV6-4
CASSPGANNEQFF
>TRBJ2-5|TRBV21-1
CASSPDVHRIEETQYF
>TRBJ1-3|TRBV2
CASSAALGQRESGNTIYF
>TRBJ2-7|TRBV6-6
CASSKAGGTYEQYF
>TRBJ2-5|TRBV10-1
CASSRQRQETQYF
>TRBJ2-1|TRBV19
CASRVQGASSYNEQFF
>TRBJ2-5|TRBV11-1
CASSRTSGRKETQYF
>TRBJ2-3|TRBV7-9
CASSPQGGDTQYF
>TRBJ2-3|TRBV4-1
CASSQPGQGGDTQYF
>TRBJ2-7|TRBV4-2
CASSQELGLYEQYF
>TRBJ2-1|TRBV6-5
CASMGYYNEQFF
>TRBJ2-3|TRBV7-9
CASVLSLDTQYF
>TRBJ1-2|TRBV11-1
CASSLDTNYGYTF
>TRBJ2-6|TRBV19
CASSMGTGANVLTF
>TRBJ1-6|TRBV4-2
CASSKGGNRNSPLHF
>TRBJ1-4|TRBV21-1
CASSKPVGGREKGGREKLFF
>TRBJ1-1|TRBV5-1
CASSLGPGTGANTEAFF
>TRBJ2-5|TRBV7-3
CASSLGGQGALETQYF
>TRBJ2-7|TRBV6-6
CASRYRQGPYEQYF
>TRBJ2-6|TRBV7-6
CASSSYSGANVLTF
>TRBJ2-1|TRBV7-2
CASSPAPGLTYNEQFF
>TRBJ2-5|TRBV10-1
CASSESRETQYF
>TRBJ2-5|TRBV6-5
CASSYSENWETQYF
>TRBJ1-6|TRBV5-4
CASSPGSGFPNSPLHF
>TRBJ2-7|TRBV6-5
CASSRGQGPYEQYF
>TRBJ2-3|TRBV14
CASSQERTSTDTQYF
>TRBJ2-2|TRBV19
CASSIGTGGVGELFF
>TRBJ2-7|TRBV9
CASSPHSGQTYEQYF
>TRBJ2-2|TRBV5-1
CASSFGWDRVGGELFF
>TRBJ2-7|TRBV5-4
CASSLLLAGEGEQYF
>TRBJ1-1|TRBV19
CASIRRTNTEAFF
>TRBJ2-2|TRBV4-2
CASSQEGSNTGELFF
>TRBJ2-5|TRBV9
CASSVVAGGQTQYF
>TRBJ1-2|TRBV27
CASSSGTGEWYGYTF
>TRBJ1-1|TRBV6-5
CASSQQMNTEAFF
>TRBJ2-3|TRBV4-2
CSSSQAETSGMPDTQYF
>TRBJ2-5|TRBV2
CASSEASGRETQYF